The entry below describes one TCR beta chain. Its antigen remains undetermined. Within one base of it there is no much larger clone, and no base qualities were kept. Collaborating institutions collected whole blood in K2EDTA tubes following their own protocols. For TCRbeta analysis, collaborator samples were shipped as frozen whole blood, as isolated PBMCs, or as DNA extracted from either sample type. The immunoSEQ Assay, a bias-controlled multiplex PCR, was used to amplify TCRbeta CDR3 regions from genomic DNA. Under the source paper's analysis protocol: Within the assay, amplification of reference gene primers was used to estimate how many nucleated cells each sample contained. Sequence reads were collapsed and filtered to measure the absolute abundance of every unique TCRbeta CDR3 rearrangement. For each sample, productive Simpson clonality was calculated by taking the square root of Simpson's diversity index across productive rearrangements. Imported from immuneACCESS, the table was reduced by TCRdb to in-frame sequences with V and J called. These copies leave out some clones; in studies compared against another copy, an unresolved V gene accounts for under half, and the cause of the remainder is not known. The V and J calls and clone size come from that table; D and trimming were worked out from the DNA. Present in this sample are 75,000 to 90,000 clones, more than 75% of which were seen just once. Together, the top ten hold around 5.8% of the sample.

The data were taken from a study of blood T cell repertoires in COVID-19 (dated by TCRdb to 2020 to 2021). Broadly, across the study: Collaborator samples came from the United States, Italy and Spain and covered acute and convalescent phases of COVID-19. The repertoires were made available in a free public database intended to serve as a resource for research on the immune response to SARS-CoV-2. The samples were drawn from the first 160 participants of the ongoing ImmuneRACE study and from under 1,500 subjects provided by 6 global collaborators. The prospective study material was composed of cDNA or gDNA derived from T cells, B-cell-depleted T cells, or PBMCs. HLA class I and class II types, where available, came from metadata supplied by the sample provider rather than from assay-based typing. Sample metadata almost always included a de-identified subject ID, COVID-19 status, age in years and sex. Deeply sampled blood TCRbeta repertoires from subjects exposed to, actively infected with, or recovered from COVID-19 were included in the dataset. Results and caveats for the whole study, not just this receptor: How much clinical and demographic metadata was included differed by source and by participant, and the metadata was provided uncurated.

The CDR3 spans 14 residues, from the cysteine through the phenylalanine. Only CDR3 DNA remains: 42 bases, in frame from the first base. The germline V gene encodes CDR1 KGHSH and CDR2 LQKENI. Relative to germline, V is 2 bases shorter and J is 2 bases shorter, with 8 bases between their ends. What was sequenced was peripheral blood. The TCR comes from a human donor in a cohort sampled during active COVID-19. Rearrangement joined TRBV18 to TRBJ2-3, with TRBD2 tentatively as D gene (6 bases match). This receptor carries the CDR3 CASSPVADTDTQYF. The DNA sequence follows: TGTGCCAGCTCACCAGTAGCGGACACAGATACGCAGTATTTT.